Below are 18 T cell receptor beta chains sequenced from a single sample in a study of blood T cell repertoires in COVID-19. The protocol was immunoSEQ multiplex PCR, while the TCRdb copy is restricted to in-frame clones and leaves out a portion. The sample holds hundreds of thousands of clones; 86% are singletons and the top ten take around 2.1%. The specimen was PBMCs or T cells enriched from blood (not recorded which). Receptors were obtained from a woman between 50 and 59 years old who had recovered from COVID-19.

The genes are TRBV2 and TRBJ2-1, with 11 bases fitting TRBD2. Trimming took 6 bases from V and 4 from J; bases not matched to a gene: 5. Germline CDR1 SNHLY, CDR2 FYNNEI. The CDR3 loop spans 15 amino acids. CDR3 sequence reads: CASRTSGAIYNEQFF. CDR3 bases: TGTGCCAGCAGGACTAGCGGGGCAATATACAATGAGCAGTTCTTC.

There are a few counts of this clone. V is TRBV7-2 and J is TRBJ2-3; 13 nucleotides line up with TRBD2. This CDR3 has 16 amino acids. The ends lost 5 bases at V and 9 bases at J; junction bases unmatched: 11. From germline, CDR1 is SGHTA and CDR2 FQGNSA. In DNA form, the CDR3 reads TGTGCCAGCAGCCCTGGACTAGCGGGGGCCGCCTTCACGCAGTATTTT. Translation gives CASSPGLAGAAFTQYF.

The chain couples TRBV7-2 to TRBJ1-5; possibly TRBD1 for D (5 bases). Trimming left V 0 bases short and J 6 bases short, with 9 bases between. The germline V gene encodes CDR1 SGHTA and CDR2 FQGNSA. The CDR3 has 14 residues. The CDR3 here is CASSLAQGSQPQHF. The CDR3 DNA sequence: TGTGCCAGCAGCTTAGCCCAGGGAAGTCAGCCCCAGCATTTT.

The V and J genes are TRBV24-1 and TRBJ2-5; 8 bases are shared with TRBD1. This CDR3 is built from 15 residues. Germline trimming cut 3 bases from V and 2 bases from J; bases unmatched to any gene: 4. Per the germline V gene, CDR1 is KGHDR and CDR2 is SFDVKD. This CDR3 reads CATSDAGTGQETQYF. The CDR3 nucleotides read TGTGCCACCAGTGATGCCGGGACAGGTCAAGAGACCCAGTACTTC.

The chain is built from TRBV14 and TRBJ2-7; 8 nucleotides align to TRBD2. This CDR3 comprises 15 residues. Germline-derived CDR1 and CDR2 are SGHDN and FVKESK. V shed 6 bases and J 3 bases; nucleotides not matched to a gene: 10. The CDR3: CASSQNPGLVYEQYF. The CDR3 bases are TGTGCCAGCAGTCAAAACCCGGGACTAGTCTACGAGCAGTACTTC.

The chain couples TRBV6-2 or TRBV6-3 to TRBJ2-6; TRBD1 matches 8 bases. The germline V gene has CDR1 MNHEY and CDR2 SVGEGT. This CDR3 region has 17 residues. The V segment lost 4 bases and the J segment 2 bases; nucleotides outside the gene matches: 7. The DNA of the CDR3 is TGTGCCAGCAGTTCCGACAGGGGTCTCCCTGGGGCCAACGTCCTGACTTTC. Amino acid sequence: CASSSDRGLPGANVLTF.

This clone was detected only a few times. The V and J genes are TRBV30 and TRBJ2-7; 9 bases are a match to TRBD1. The germline CDR1 and CDR2 sequences are GTSNPN and SVGIG (reference sequence). Trimming removed 3 bases from V and 2 bases from J; junction bases left unmatched: 11. CDR3 length equals 16 residues. The CDR3 reads CAWSPFRDRDTYEQYF. The CDR3 DNA is TGTGCCTGGAGCCCATTCCGGGACAGGGATACCTACGAGCAGTACTTC.

The chain couples TRBV24-1 to TRBJ2-1, with TRBD2 identical over 14 bases. The J segment lost 0 bases and the V segment lost 5 bases, leaving 11 bases of the junction unmatched. The CDR3 covers 20 residues. Germline V gene lookup returns CDR1 KGHDR and CDR2 SFDVKD. The CDR3 DNA is TGTGCCACCAGTGTTGGAGGACTAGCGGGGGGAGTAGGCTCCTACAATGAGCAGTTCTTC. Translation gives CATSVGGLAGGVGSYNEQFF.

The chain carries TRBV7-2 and TRBJ2-1; D gene ambiguous. Trimming pared 0 bases from V and 6 bases from J, leaving 9 bases between. CDR1 and CDR2 (germline): SGHTA, FQGNSA. The CDR3 has 14 amino acids. The chain's CDR3 is CASSLAMIGNEQFF. CDR3 nucleotide sequence: TGTGCCAGCAGCTTAGCTATGATCGGCAATGAGCAGTTCTTC.

V usage is TRBV2 and J usage is TRBJ1-1; tentatively, D is TRBD1 (5 bases). There are 12 residues in the CDR3. From germline, CDR1 is SNHLY and CDR2 FYNNEI. V gave up 7 bases and J gave up 6 bases, with 12 bases separating them. This CDR3 is CASTAVGAEAFF. As DNA, the CDR3 is TGTGCCAGCACGGCAGTAGGGGCTGAAGCTTTCTTT.

The chain joins TRBV6-2 or TRBV6-3 to TRBJ1-6; 7 bases fit TRBD1. The CDR3 contains 14 residues. The J segment lost 7 bases and the V segment lost 4 bases, leaving 4 bases of the junction unmatched. The germline gives CDR1 MNHEY, CDR2 SVGEGT. CDR3 in amino acids: CASSLTGRNSPLHF. DNA for the CDR3: TGTGCCAGCAGTTTGACAGGGAGAAATTCACCCCTCCACTTT.

V and J are TRBV5-1 and TRBJ2-1; the match to TRBD2 covers 12 bases. Germline values: CDR1 SGHRS, CDR2 YFSETQ. Unmatched junction bases numbered 7, after V lost 0 bases and J lost 15 bases. This CDR3 has 14 residues. The CDR3: CASSLGLAGAPRFF. Written as DNA, the CDR3 is TGCGCCAGCAGCTTGGGACTAGCGGGGGCCCCCAGGTTCTTC.

This rearrangement joins TRBV7-2 to TRBJ2-5; 8 bases agree with TRBD2. CDR1 SGHTA and CDR2 FQGNSA come from the germline V gene. The CDR3 is made up of 16 amino acids. The V segment lost 0 bases and the J segment 0 bases; nucleotides outside the gene matches: 3. This CDR3 is CASSLAYGRDQETQYF. In nucleotides, the CDR3 is TGTGCCAGCAGCTTAGCGTACGGGAGGGACCAAGAGACCCAGTACTTC.

J is TRBJ2-3 and V is TRBV24-1, with 10 bases lining up with TRBD1. Per the germline V gene, CDR1 is KGHDR and CDR2 is SFDVKD. V lost 4 bases to trimming and J lost 4 bases; unmatched junction nucleotides: 7. This CDR3 comprises 16 residues. The CDR3 DNA reads as TGTGCCACCAGTGACCTGACAGGGGGCGGAGCAGATACGCAGTATTTT. This sequence encodes CATSDLTGGGADTQYF.

The V gene is TRBV30, the J gene TRBJ1-6; 7 positions agree with TRBD1. The V gene end was trimmed by 5 bases and the J gene end by 7 bases; junction bases not matched to a gene: 8. This CDR3 has 14 residues. The germline gives CDR1 GTSNPN, CDR2 SVGIG (reference sequence). The CDR3 sequence is CAWSHRGYNSPLHF. CDR3 nucleotides: TGTGCCTGGTCTCACAGGGGCTACAATTCACCCCTCCACTTT.

CDR3 nucleotide sequence: TGCGCCAGCAGGGAACAGGGGGCTAATCAGCCCCAGCATTTT. This sequence encodes CASREQGANQPQHF. The chain uses TRBV10-1 and TRBJ1-5; the match to TRBD1 covers 9 bases. CDR3 length equals 14 residues. Trimming removed 6 bases from V and 4 bases from J; junction bases left unmatched: 4. Germline V gene sequence: CDR1 WNHNN, CDR2 SYGVQD (reference sequence).

The J gene is TRBJ2-7, the V gene TRBV4-2; 7 bases agree with TRBD2. Germline V CDR1 and CDR2: LGHNA, YNFKEQ. After removal of 2 bases from V and 0 bases from J, the junction contained 10 bases not matched to a gene. The CDR3 has 17 amino acids. The CDR3: CASSQPRTGGSSYEQYF. The CDR3, as DNA: TGTGCCAGCAGCCAACCCCGCACGGGCGGGAGCTCCTACGAGCAGTACTTC.

V usage is TRBV7-8 and J usage is TRBJ1-1; D ambiguous. In germline, CDR1 is SGHVS, CDR2 FQNEAQ. The CDR3 length is 13 residues. Trimming stripped 3 bases from V and 4 bases from J, with 9 bases between. The CDR3 DNA sequence: TGTGCCAGCAGCTTTGGTGGAGTCACTGAAGCTTTCTTT. Its translation: CASSFGGVTEAFF. Together with reference TRBV7-8 and TRBJ1-1, the CDR3 gives the full variable domain: GAGVSQSPRYKVAKRGQDVALRCDPISGHVSLFWYQQALGQGPEFLTYFQNEAQLDKSGLPSDRFFAERPEGSVSTLKIQRTQQEDSAVYLCASSFGGVTEAFFGQGTRLTVV.